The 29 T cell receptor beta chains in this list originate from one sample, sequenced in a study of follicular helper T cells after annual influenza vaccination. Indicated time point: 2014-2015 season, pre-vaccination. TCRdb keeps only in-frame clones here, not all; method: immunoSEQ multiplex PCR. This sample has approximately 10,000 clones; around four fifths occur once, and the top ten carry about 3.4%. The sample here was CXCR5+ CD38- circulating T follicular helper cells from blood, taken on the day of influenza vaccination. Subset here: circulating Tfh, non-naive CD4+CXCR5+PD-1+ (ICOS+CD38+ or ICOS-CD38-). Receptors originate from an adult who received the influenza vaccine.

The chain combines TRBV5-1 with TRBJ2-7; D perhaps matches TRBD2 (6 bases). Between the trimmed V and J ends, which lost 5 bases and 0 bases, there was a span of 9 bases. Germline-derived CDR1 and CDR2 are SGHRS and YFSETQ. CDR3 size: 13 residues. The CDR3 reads CASREGTSYEQYF. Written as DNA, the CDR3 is TGCGCCAGCAGGGAGGGGACCTCCTACGAGCAGTACTTC.

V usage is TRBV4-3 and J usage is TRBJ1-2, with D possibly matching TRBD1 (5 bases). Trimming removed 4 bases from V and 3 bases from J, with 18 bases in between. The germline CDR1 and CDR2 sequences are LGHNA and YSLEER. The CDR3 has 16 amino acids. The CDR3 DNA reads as TGCGCCAGCAGCCCCACCTGGGGGGATGTGGACTATGGCTACACCTTC. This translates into CASSPTWGDVDYGYTF.

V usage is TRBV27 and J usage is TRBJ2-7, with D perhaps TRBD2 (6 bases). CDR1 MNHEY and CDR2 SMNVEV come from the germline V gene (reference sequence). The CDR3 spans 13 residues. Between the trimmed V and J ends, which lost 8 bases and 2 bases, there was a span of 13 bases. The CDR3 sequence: CASGSGGPYEQYF. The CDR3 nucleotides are TGTGCCAGCGGATCCGGGGGTCCCTACGAGCAGTACTTC.

The CDR3 DNA follows: TGTGCCAGCAGCTTAGCGAGTAGGGGGGCTCATAATGAAAAACTGTTTTTT. It codes for CASSLASRGAHNEKLFF. The chain couples TRBV7-6 to TRBJ1-4, with TRBD1 as a possible D gene (6 bases). Deletions cut 0 bases from V and 4 bases from J, with 15 bases between. Germline V lookup: CDR1 SGHVS, CDR2 FNYEAQ. This CDR3 has 17 residues.

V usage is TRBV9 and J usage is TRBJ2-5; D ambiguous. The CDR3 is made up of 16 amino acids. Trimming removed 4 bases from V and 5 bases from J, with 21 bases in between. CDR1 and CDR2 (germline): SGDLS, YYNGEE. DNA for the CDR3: TGTGCCAGCAGCTCCCCGTACAGTGATATCGAGGAGACCCAGTACTTC. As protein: CASSSPYSDIEETQYF.

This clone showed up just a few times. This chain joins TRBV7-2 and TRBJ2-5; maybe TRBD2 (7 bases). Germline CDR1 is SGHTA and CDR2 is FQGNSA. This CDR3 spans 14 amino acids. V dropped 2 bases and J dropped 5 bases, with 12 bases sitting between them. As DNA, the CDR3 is TGTGCCAGCAGCTTACCGGGGGGCCCGGAGACCCAGTACTTC. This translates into CASSLPGGPETQYF.

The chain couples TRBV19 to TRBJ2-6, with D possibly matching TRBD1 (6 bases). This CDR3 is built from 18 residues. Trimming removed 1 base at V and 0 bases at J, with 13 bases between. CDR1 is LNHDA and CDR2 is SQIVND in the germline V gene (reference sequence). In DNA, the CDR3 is TGTGCCAGTAGTATAGTCGGACAGACAAGCTCTGGGGCCAACGTCCTGACTTTC. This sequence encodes CASSIVGQTSSGANVLTF.

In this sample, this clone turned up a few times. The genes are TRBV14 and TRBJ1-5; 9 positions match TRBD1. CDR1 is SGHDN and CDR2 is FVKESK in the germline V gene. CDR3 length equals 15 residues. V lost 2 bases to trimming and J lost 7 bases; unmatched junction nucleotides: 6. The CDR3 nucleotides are TGTGCCAGCAGCCAAAGGACAGGGGCGGTGCAGCCCCAGCATTTT. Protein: CASSQRTGAVQPQHF.

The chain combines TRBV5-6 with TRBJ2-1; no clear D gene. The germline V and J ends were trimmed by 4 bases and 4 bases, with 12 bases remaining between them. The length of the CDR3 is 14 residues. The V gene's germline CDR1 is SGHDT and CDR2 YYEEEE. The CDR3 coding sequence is TGTGCCAGCAGCACGCGGACCCGGTACAATGAGCAGTTCTTC. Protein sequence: CASSTRTRYNEQFF. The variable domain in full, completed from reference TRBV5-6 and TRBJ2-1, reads DAGVTQSPTHLIKTRGQQVTLRCSPKSGHDTVSWYQQALGQGPQFIFQYYEEEERQRGNFPDRFSGHQFPNYSSELNVNALLLGDSALYLCASSTRTRYNEQFFGPGTRLTVL.

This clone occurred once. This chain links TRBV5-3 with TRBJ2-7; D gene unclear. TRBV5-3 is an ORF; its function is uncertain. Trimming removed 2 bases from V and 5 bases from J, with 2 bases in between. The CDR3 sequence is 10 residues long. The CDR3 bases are TGTGCCAGAAGCTTTAACGAGCAGTACTTC. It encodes CARSFNEQYF.

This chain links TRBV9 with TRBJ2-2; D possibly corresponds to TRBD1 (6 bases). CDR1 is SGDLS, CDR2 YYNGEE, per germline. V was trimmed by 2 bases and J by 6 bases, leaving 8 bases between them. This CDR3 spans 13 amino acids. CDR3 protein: CASSVGAPGELFF. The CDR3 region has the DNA TGTGCCAGCAGCGTGGGGGCCCCCGGGGAGCTGTTTTTT. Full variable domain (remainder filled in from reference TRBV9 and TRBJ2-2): DSGVTQTPKHLITATGQRVTLRCSPRSGDLSVYWYQQSLDQGLQFLIQYYNGEERAKGNILERFSAQQFPDLHSELNLSSLELGDSALYFCASSVGAPGELFFGEGSRLTVL.

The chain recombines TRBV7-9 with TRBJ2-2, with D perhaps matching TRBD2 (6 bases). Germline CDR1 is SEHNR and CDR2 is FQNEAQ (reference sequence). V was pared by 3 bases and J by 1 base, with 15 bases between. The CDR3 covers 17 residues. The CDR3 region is CASSFRTGELNTGELFF. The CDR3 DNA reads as TGTGCCAGCAGCTTCCGGACGGGGGAATTGAACACCGGGGAGCTGTTTTTT.

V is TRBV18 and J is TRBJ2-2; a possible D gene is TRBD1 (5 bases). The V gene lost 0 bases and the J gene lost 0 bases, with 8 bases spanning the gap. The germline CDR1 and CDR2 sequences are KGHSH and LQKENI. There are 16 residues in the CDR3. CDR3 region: CASSPPIGANTGELFF. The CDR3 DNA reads TGTGCCAGCTCACCACCGATAGGGGCGAACACCGGGGAGCTGTTTTTT.

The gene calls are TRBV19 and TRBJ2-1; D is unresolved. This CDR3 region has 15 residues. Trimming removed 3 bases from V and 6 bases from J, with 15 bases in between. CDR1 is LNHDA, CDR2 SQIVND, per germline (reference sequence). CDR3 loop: CASSISDMTINEQFF. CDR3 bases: TGTGCCAGTAGTATCTCAGATATGACGATCAATGAGCAGTTCTTC.

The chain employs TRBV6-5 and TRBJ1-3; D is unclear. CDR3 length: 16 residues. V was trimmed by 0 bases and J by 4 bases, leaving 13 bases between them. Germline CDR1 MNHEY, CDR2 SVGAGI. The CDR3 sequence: CASSYSKGDWGNTIYF. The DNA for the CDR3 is TGTGCCAGCAGTTACTCGAAGGGAGATTGGGGAAACACCATATATTTT.

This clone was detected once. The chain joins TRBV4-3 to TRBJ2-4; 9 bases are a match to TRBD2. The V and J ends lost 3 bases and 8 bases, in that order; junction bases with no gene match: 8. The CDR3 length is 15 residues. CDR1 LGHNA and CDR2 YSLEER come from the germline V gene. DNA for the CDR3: TGCGCCAGCAGCCACCTTAGCGGGAGTACGTACATTCAGTACTTC. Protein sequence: CASSHLSGSTYIQYF.

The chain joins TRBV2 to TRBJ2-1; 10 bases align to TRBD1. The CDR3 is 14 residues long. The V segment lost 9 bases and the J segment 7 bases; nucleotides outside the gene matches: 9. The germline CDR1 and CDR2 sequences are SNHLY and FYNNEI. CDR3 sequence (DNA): TGTGCCAGTGACCGGGACAGGGGTGGGAATGAGCAGTTCTTC. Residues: CASDRDRGGNEQFF.

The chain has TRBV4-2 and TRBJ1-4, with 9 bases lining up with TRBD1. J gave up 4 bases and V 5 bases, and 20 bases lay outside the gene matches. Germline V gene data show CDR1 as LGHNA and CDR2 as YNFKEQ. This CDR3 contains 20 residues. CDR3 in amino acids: CASSSKMINRGLGSNEKLFF. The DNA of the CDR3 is TGTGCCAGCAGCTCCAAGATGATCAACAGGGGGCTGGGGAGTAATGAAAAACTGTTTTTT.

This chain's CDR3 is CASARTLYGYTF. The CDR3 nucleotides are TGTGCCAGCGCTAGGACATTATATGGCTACACCTTC. The chain joins TRBV6-8 to TRBJ1-2; a weak D match, TRBD1 (5 bases). The CDR3 consists of 12 residues. Germline CDR1 reads MNHGY; CDR2 reads SAAAGT. V was shortened by 8 bases and J by 5 bases, with 12 bases between the two germline ends.

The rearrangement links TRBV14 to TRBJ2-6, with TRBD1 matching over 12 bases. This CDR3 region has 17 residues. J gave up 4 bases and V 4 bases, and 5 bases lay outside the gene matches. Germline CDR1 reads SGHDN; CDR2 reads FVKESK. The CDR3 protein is CASSPGTGGGGANVLTF. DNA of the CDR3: TGTGCCAGCAGCCCCGGGACAGGGGGCGGGGGGGCCAACGTCCTGACTTTC. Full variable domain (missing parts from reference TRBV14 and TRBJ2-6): EAGVTQFPSHSVIEKGQTVTLRCDPISGHDNLYWYRRVMGKEIKFLLHFVKESKQDESGMPNNRFLAERTGGTYSTLKVQPAELEDSGVYFCASSPGTGGGGANVLTFGAGSRLTVL.

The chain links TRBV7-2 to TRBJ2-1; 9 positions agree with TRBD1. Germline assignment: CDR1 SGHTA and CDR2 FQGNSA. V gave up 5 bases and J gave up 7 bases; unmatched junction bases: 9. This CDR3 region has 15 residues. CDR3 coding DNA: TGTGCCAGCAGCCCTAGGATGACAGGGGGTAATGAGCAGTTCTTC. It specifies CASSPRMTGGNEQFF.

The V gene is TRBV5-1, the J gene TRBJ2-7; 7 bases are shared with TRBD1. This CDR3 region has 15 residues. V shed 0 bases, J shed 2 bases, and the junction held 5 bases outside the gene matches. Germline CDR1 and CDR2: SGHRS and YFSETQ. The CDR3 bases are TGCGCCAGCAGCTTGGGACAGGGAGTGACCTACGAGCAGTACTTC. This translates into CASSLGQGVTYEQYF.

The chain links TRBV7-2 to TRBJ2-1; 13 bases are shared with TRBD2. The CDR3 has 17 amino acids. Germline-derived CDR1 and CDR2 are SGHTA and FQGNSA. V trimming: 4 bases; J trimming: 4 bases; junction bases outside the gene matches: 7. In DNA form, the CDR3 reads TGTGCCAGCAGCTCTAGTAAGGGACTAGCGGGGTACAATGAGCAGTTCTTC. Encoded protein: CASSSSKGLAGYNEQFF.

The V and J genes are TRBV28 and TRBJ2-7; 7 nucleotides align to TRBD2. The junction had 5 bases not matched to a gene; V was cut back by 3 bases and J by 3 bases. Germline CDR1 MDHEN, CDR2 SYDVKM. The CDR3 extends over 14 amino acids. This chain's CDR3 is CASSLGEGLYEQYF. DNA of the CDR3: TGTGCCAGCAGTTTGGGGGAGGGCCTCTACGAGCAGTACTTC. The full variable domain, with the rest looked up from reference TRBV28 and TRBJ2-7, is DVKVTQSSRYLVKRTGEKVFLECVQDMDHENMFWYRQDPGLGLRLIYFSYDVKMKEKGDIPEGYSVSREKKERFSLILESASTNQTSMYLCASSLGEGLYEQYFGPGTRLTVT.

The CDR3 region is CASSPTSSPLHF. The CDR3 bases are TGTGCCAGTAGTCCCACTAGTTCACCCCTCCACTTT. This sequence joins TRBV19 and TRBJ1-6; no clear D gene. The V end lost 5 bases, the J end lost 9 bases, and 8 bases lay between the germline ends. CDR3 length: 12 amino acids. Germline CDR1 reads LNHDA; CDR2 reads SQIVND (reference sequence).

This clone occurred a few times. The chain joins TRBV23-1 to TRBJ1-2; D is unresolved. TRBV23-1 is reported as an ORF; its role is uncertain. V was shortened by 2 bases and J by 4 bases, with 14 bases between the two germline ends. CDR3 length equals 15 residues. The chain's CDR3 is CASSQAQAIPYGYTF. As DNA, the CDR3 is TGCGCCAGCAGTCAAGCTCAAGCGATCCCCTATGGCTACACCTTC.

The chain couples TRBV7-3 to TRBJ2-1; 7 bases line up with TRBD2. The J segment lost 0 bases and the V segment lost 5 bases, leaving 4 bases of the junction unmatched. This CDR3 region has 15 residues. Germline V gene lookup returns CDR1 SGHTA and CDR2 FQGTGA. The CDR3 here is CASSVGGNSYNEQFF. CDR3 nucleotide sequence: TGTGCCAGCAGCGTCGGGGGGAACTCCTACAATGAGCAGTTCTTC.

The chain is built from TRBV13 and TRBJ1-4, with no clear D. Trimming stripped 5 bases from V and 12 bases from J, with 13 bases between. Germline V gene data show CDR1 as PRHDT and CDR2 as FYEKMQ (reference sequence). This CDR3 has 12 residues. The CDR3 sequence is CASSRGPVQLFF. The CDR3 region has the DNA TGTGCCAGCAGCCGCGGCCCGGTCCAACTGTTTTTT. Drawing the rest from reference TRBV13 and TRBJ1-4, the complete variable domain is AAGVIQSPRHLIKEKRETATLKCYPIPRHDTVYWYQQGPGQDPQFLISFYEKMQSDKGSIPDRFSAQQFSDYHSELNMSSLELGDSALYFCASSRGPVQLFFGSGTQLSVL.

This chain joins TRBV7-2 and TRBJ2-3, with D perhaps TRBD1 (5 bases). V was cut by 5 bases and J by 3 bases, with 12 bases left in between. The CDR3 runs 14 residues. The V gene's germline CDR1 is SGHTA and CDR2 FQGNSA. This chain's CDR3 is CASSLRPGTDTQYF. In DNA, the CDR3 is TGTGCCAGCAGCCTAAGGCCAGGGACAGATACGCAGTATTTT. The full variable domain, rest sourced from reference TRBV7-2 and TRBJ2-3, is GAGVSQSPSNKVTEKGKDVELRCDPISGHTALYWYRQSLGQGLEFLIYFQGNSAPDKSGLPSDRFSAERTGGSVSTLTIQRTQQEDSAVYLCASSLRPGTDTQYFGPGTRLTVL.